Each of the 27 T cell receptor beta chains below was sequenced from the same sample in a study of CD8 T cells in ankylosing spondylitis. No antigens are known for them. Study-level findings and limits: Characteristic, it appeared, of ankylosing spondylitis blood was a TCR beta motif of roughly 8 highly homologous variants.

TCRdb ran MiXCR on the 5' RACE reads and lists one entry per CDR3 protein. The sample holds some 450,000 distinct CDR3 sequences, approximately 17% seen once. Material: blood, either unsorted or a sorted T cell fraction (not recorded which). The source of these receptors is a male donor with ankylosing spondylitis.

The chain is built from TRBV20-1 and TRBJ2-5, with D perhaps being TRBD1 or TRBD2 (5 bases each). Trimming pared 6 bases from V and 3 bases from J, leaving 14 bases between. The CDR3 extends over 13 amino acids. Germline V gene data show CDR1 as DFQATT and CDR2 as SNEGSKA (reference sequence). CDR3 coding DNA: TGCAGTGCAGCCGAATGGGGGAAAGAGACCCAGTACTTC. Its translation is CSAAEWGKETQYF.

This clonotype was seen repeatedly, ten times or more. The CDR3, as DNA: TGCGCCAGCAGCCAAGGCCAGGGAAGCAATCAGCCCCAGCATTTT. It encodes CASSQGQGSNQPQHF. This chain uses TRBV4-3 with TRBJ1-5, with D maybe TRBD1 (5 bases). Deletions cut 1 base from V and 1 base from J, with 8 bases between. Germline assignment: CDR1 LGHNA and CDR2 YSLEER. CDR3 length equals 15 residues.

The V and J genes are TRBV18 and TRBJ1-5, with TRBD1 matching 7 bases. Per germline, CDR1 KGHSH and CDR2 LQKENI. J lost 1 base, V lost 3 bases, and 6 bases had no gene match. The CDR3 is made up of 16 amino acids. CDR3 sequence: CASSPLGTASNQPQHF. CDR3 DNA sequence: TGTGCCAGCTCACCGTTGGGGACAGCGAGCAATCAGCCCCAGCATTTT.

This clonotype appeared a few times. This sequence joins TRBV2 and TRBJ1-4, with TRBD1 as a possible D gene (6 bases). Trimming removed 7 bases at V and 14 bases at J, with 20 bases between. In germline, CDR1 is SNHLY, CDR2 FYNNEI. This CDR3 has 13 residues. The CDR3: CASTPEGGVGLFF. CDR3 nucleotides: TGTGCCAGCACCCCGGAGGGGGGGGTGGGTCTGTTTTTT.

The sample holds many counts of this clonotype. The genes are TRBV12-3 or TRBV12-4 and TRBJ1-6; the D is unclear. V dropped 7 bases and J dropped 9 bases, with 19 bases sitting between them. There are 15 residues in the CDR3. The CDR3 protein is CASNFGSSRGSPLHF. The CDR3 region has the DNA TGTGCCAGCAATTTTGGGTCTTCGCGGGGTTCACCCCTCCACTTT.

This chain uses TRBV20-1 with TRBJ1-4; D gene ambiguous. CDR1 and CDR2 from the germline V gene are DFQATT and SNEGSKA (reference sequence). This CDR3 comprises 13 residues. V was clipped by 0 bases and J by 5 bases, with 7 bases between them. CDR3 in amino acids: CSARDTGNEKLFF. For the CDR3, the DNA is TGCAGTGCTAGAGATACGGGGAATGAAAAACTGTTTTTT.

This clonotype has a handful of counts. This chain uses TRBV2 with TRBJ2-5, with 11 bases lining up with TRBD2. Germline loops: CDR1 SNHLY, CDR2 FYNNEI. V trimming: 6 bases; J trimming: 8 bases; junction bases outside the gene matches: 11. The CDR3 runs 15 residues. The CDR3, as DNA: TGTGCCAGCAGCAAGCTTACTAGCGGGGGTGGTACCCAGTACTTC. Its translation is CASSKLTSGGGTQYF.

The rearrangement uses TRBV3-1 and TRBJ2-2; D unresolved. Germline V CDR1 and CDR2: LGHDT, YNNKEL (reference sequence). Trimming removed 1 base from V and 5 bases from J, with 5 bases in between. The CDR3 covers 13 residues. The CDR3 sequence is CASSQGPTGELFF. CDR3 in DNA: TGTGCCAGCAGCCAAGGACCTACCGGGGAGCTGTTTTTT.

This clonotype was detected a few times. The chain employs TRBV9 and TRBJ2-5; D gene uncertain. The CDR3 extends over 13 amino acids. The germline gives CDR1 SGDLS, CDR2 YYNGEE. The V gene lost 3 bases and the J gene lost 2 bases, with 8 bases spanning the gap. The CDR3 region is CASSAFGQETQYF. CDR3 nucleotide sequence: TGTGCCAGCAGCGCATTTGGACAAGAGACCCAGTACTTC.

This clonotype was counted between two and nine times. The gene calls are TRBV5-1 and TRBJ2-7, with 8 bases identical to TRBD2. J was trimmed by 6 bases and V by 4 bases; bases with no gene match: 9. CDR1 is SGHRS and CDR2 is YFSETQ in the germline V gene. This CDR3 is built from 14 residues. The CDR3 region has the DNA TGCGCCAGCAGCCCAATGGCGGGAGGAAGCGAGCAGTACTTC. Residues: CASSPMAGGSEQYF. Full variable domain (rest looked up from reference TRBV5-1 and TRBJ2-7): KAGVTQTPRYLIKTRGQQVTLSCSPISGHRSVSWYQQTPGQGLQFLFEYFSETQRNKGNFPGRFSGRQFSNSRSEMNVSTLELGDSALYLCASSPMAGGSEQYFGPGTRLTVT.

This clonotype was detected a few times. V usage is TRBV2 and J usage is TRBJ2-7; no definite D call. The V end lost 3 bases, the J end lost 4 bases, and 10 bases lay between the germline ends. The CDR3 covers 13 residues. Germline V CDR1 and CDR2: SNHLY, FYNNEI. The chain's CDR3 is CASSESGWYEQYF. DNA for the CDR3: TGTGCCAGCAGTGAGTCAGGCTGGTACGAGCAGTACTTC.

The rearrangement joins TRBV12-3 or TRBV12-4 to TRBJ2-1; weak D call: TRBD2 (6 bases). V was cut by 8 bases and J by 6 bases, with 17 bases left in between. The CDR3 spans 14 residues. CDR3 in DNA: TGTGCCAGCTCCCACCGCGGGAAGTCCAATGAGCAGTTCTTC. It yields the protein CASSHRGKSNEQFF.

This clonotype was counted a few times. The chain combines TRBV24-1 with TRBJ2-1; TRBD2 might be the D (6 bases). The CDR3 is made up of 17 amino acids. Germline values: CDR1 KGHDR, CDR2 SFDVKD. V dropped 2 bases and J dropped 1 base, with 14 bases sitting between them. DNA for the CDR3: TGTGCCACCAGTGATTCCATCGGGAGTAGTTCCTACAATGAGCAGTTCTTC. It encodes CATSDSIGSSSYNEQFF.

The V and J genes are TRBV10-3 and TRBJ1-2; 7 positions match TRBD1. V lost 6 bases to trimming and J lost 2 bases; unmatched junction nucleotides: 3. Germline V gene lookup returns CDR1 ENHRY and CDR2 SYGVKD. The CDR3 loop spans 13 amino acids. This CDR3 is CAIRMGQNYGYTF. For the CDR3, the DNA is TGTGCCATCAGGATGGGACAGAACTATGGCTACACCTTC.

This clonotype was detected only a few times. V usage is TRBV5-1 and J usage is TRBJ2-1; D may be TRBD1 (6 bases). There are 15 residues in the CDR3. Germline values: CDR1 SGHRS, CDR2 YFSETQ. Trimming cost V 6 bases and J 9 bases, with 22 bases left between them. As DNA, the CDR3 is TGCGCCAGCATCCTCGTAGGAGGTGGGGGCGGTGAGCAGTTCTTC. Its translation is CASILVGGGGGEQFF.

Only a few counts were recorded for this clonotype. This chain connects TRBV15 to TRBJ1-1, with D possibly matching TRBD1 (5 bases). Germline-derived CDR1 and CDR2 are LNHNV and YYDKDF (reference sequence). Deletions cut 1 base from V and 1 base from J, with 10 bases between. The CDR3 spans 15 residues. The CDR3, as DNA: TGTGCCACCAGCAGAGGATGGGGCCCGAACACTGAAGCTTTCTTT. Translation gives CATSRGWGPNTEAFF.

This clonotype was counted a few times. Here the CDR3 DNA reads TGTGCCAGCAGTTACGCGGGGGGGAGCACCGGGGAGCTGTTTTTT. Its translation is CASSYAGGSTGELFF. The V gene is TRBV6-5, the J gene TRBJ2-2; 9 bases line up with TRBD2. The CDR3 is made up of 15 amino acids. V shed 2 bases, J shed 4 bases, and the junction held 2 bases outside the gene matches. CDR1 MNHEY and CDR2 SVGAGI come from the germline V gene.

This chain joins TRBV11-2 and TRBJ1-6; D is unclear. CDR3 length equals 13 residues. Per the germline V gene, CDR1 is SGHAT and CDR2 is FQNNGV. V dropped 1 base and J dropped 8 bases, with 6 bases sitting between them. The CDR3 DNA sequence: TGTGCCAGCAGCTTAGTCGGGGATTCACCCCTCCACTTT. Protein: CASSLVGDSPLHF.

This clonotype came up a few times. The chain is built from TRBV5-1 and TRBJ2-1; D possibly uses TRBD1 or TRBD2 (5 bases each). The germline V gene encodes CDR1 SGHRS and CDR2 YFSETQ. V was shortened by 4 bases and J by 8 bases, with 19 bases between the two germline ends. The CDR3 sequence is 15 residues long. CDR3: CASSRPIWGTHEQFF. The CDR3 DNA sequence: TGCGCCAGCAGCCGCCCGATATGGGGGACCCATGAGCAGTTCTTC. Full variable domain (missing parts from reference TRBV5-1 and TRBJ2-1): KAGVTQTPRYLIKTRGQQVTLSCSPISGHRSVSWYQQTPGQGLQFLFEYFSETQRNKGNFPGRFSGRQFSNSRSEMNVSTLELGDSALYLCASSRPIWGTHEQFFGPGTRLTVL.

The chain joins TRBV27 to TRBJ2-1; no clear D. CDR1 is MNHEY, CDR2 SMNVEV, per germline (reference sequence). The V gene lost 7 bases and the J gene lost 5 bases, with 12 bases spanning the gap. CDR3 length: 13 amino acids. CDR3 residues: CASKWSLNNEQFF. The CDR3, as DNA: TGTGCCAGCAAGTGGTCCCTTAACAATGAGCAGTTCTTC.

This clonotype was counted ten times or more. The J gene is TRBJ2-1, the V gene TRBV4-2; D is unclear. The CDR3 extends over 16 amino acids. CDR1 is LGHNA and CDR2 is YNFKEQ in the germline V gene. V lost 4 bases to trimming and J lost 6 bases, with 19 bases between them. The CDR3 bases are TGTGCCAGCAGCCTCTCGTCGGCCACCTACGGCAATGAGCAGTTCTTC. Translated, it gives CASSLSSATYGNEQFF.

CDR3 region: CASSLAGGIGANVLTF. DNA for the CDR3: TGTGCCAGCAGCTTGGCAGGTGGAATTGGGGCCAACGTCCTGACTTTC. This chain uses TRBV7-3 with TRBJ2-6; D is uncertain. The V end was cut by 3 bases, the J end by 3 bases, with 12 bases between. Germline V gene sequence: CDR1 SGHTA, CDR2 FQGTGA. This CDR3 comprises 16 residues.

The chain recombines TRBV7-9 with TRBJ1-2; unclear D gene. Germline-derived CDR1 and CDR2 are SEHNR and FQNEAQ (reference sequence). V was pared by 1 base and J by 4 bases, with 16 bases between. The CDR3 runs to 16 residues. CDR3 sequence (DNA): TGTGCCAGCAGCTTAGAGTCAAGTAGAGGTGGCTATGGCTACACCTTC. Translated, it gives CASSLESSRGGYGYTF.

This clonotype was counted between two and nine times. V is TRBV11-3 and J is TRBJ2-7, with 8 bases aligning to TRBD2. The CDR3 sequence is 16 residues long. Germline CDR1 SGHNT, CDR2 YENEEA. Trimming cost V 5 bases and J 0 bases; bases outside gene matches: 9. The CDR3 loop is CASSQLVAGSSYEQYF. In nucleotides, the CDR3 is TGTGCCAGCAGCCAGTTGGTAGCGGGGAGCTCCTACGAGCAGTACTTC.

This rearrangement joins TRBV28 to TRBJ2-3, with D uncertain. V was pared by 7 bases and J by 0 bases, with 20 bases between. Germline lookup yields CDR1 MDHEN and CDR2 SYDVKM. The CDR3 loop spans 17 amino acids. CDR3 region: CASTPLDRVPSTDTQYF. The CDR3 bases are TGTGCCAGCACCCCCCTCGACCGGGTCCCTAGCACAGATACGCAGTATTTT.

In this sample, this clonotype turned up a few times. The J gene is TRBJ1-4, the V gene TRBV6-5, with D maybe TRBD1 (5 bases). The germline CDR1 and CDR2 sequences are MNHEY and SVGAGI. The CDR3 consists of 14 residues. Trimming took off 2 bases at V and 3 bases at J, with 7 bases between the two ends. CDR3 loop: CASSYGGANEKLFF. CDR3 nucleotides: TGTGCCAGCAGTTACGGAGGGGCTAATGAAAAACTGTTTTTT.

The chain uses TRBV6-5 and TRBJ2-1; D unresolved. V lost 0 bases and J 0 bases, leaving 9 bases between the germline ends. The CDR3 loop spans 16 amino acids. The germline CDR1 and CDR2 sequences are MNHEY and SVGAGI. Here the CDR3 DNA reads TGTGCCAGCAGTTACTCGACGACCAGCTCCTACAATGAGCAGTTCTTC. Translation: CASSYSTTSSYNEQFF.